The rows below give T cell receptor beta chains drawn from one sample of a study of beta chain features in type 1 diabetes. Profiling relied on immunoSEQ multiplex PCR, and the TCRdb table lists in-frame clones only, not all of them. The table records about 220,000 clones, under 13% of them present only once. Sequencing input: central memory CD4+ T cells from blood. All receptors derive from a man aged 18 to 29 in good health. The conserved cysteine and the conserved F or W are not part of the CDR3 here.

V: TRBV28; J: TRBJ2-7; CDR3: ASISPGDSYEQY
V: TRBV5-4; J: TRBJ2-1; CDR3: ASSWGQGQNNEQF
V: TRBV15; J: TRBJ2-1; CDR3: ATSRDRGREQF
V: TRBV30; J: TRBJ1-4; CDR3: AWSGDRNEKLF
V: TRBV27; J: TRBJ1-2; CDR3: ASRRTTGGYGYT
V: TRBV4-2; J: TRBJ2-1; CDR3: ASSILGGASTYNEQF
V: TRBV4-2; J: TRBJ2-2; CDR3: ASSQERGTGELF
V: TRBV30; J: TRBJ2-2; CDR3: AWRRGRTSGNTGELF
V: TRBV7-6; J: TRBJ2-7; CDR3: ASSLGGASGRVYEQY
V: TRBV2; J: TRBJ1-5; CDR3: ASRGQVNQPQH
V: TRBV7-2; J: TRBJ2-3; CDR3: ASSLGVAFTDTQY
V: TRBV30; J: TRBJ2-7; CDR3: AWSPLAGAGTNEQY
V: TRBV7-3; J: TRBJ2-3; CDR3: ASSQGEAADTQY
V: TRBV11-2; J: TRBJ2-6; CDR3: ASSSDRKSVLT
V: TRBV10-1; J: TRBJ2-7; CDR3: ASSESYYEQY
V: TRBV19; J: TRBJ2-1; CDR3: ASKDTYNEQF
V: TRBV11-2; J: TRBJ1-1; CDR3: ASSSRQRDTEAF
V: TRBV4-2; J: TRBJ2-1; CDR3: ASSLRAANNEQF
V: TRBV6-1; J: TRBJ2-3; CDR3: ASSEVGTSGIPYDTQY
V: TRBV9; J: TRBJ2-1; CDR3: ASSVGSSYNEQF
V: TRBV2; J: TRBJ2-5; CDR3: AGLRQGQETQY
V: TRBV11-2; J: TRBJ1-2; CDR3: ASTHRVDYGYT
V: TRBV30; J: TRBJ1-2; CDR3: AWRALGPNYGYT
V: TRBV5-6; J: TRBJ2-1; CDR3: ASSLAGESYNEQF
V: TRBV29-1; J: TRBJ2-2; CDR3: SATRPERNTGELF
V: TRBV11-2; J: TRBJ2-1; CDR3: ASSSRTSGFYNEQF
V: TRBV6-5; J: TRBJ2-5; CDR3: ASSSPQTGRKETQY
V: TRBV11-2; J: TRBJ2-3; CDR3: ASSSPSEDTQY
V: TRBV4-3; J: TRBJ1-1; CDR3: ASSRELRNTEAF
V: TRBV4-2; J: TRBJ2-7; CDR3: ASSQSAPALQTISYEQY
V: TRBV6-4; J: TRBJ1-2; CDR3: ASSALPQRTPWGYT
V: TRBV5-4; J: TRBJ2-3; CDR3: ASSPSGGQTDTQY
V: TRBV23-1; J: TRBJ2-5; CDR3: ASPELAGCATQETQY
V: TRBV28; J: TRBJ2-7; CDR3: ASRRQGDSYEQY
V: TRBV10-3; J: TRBJ2-7; CDR3: AISDPTGLSEEQY
V: TRBV30; J: TRBJ1-2; CDR3: AWRLPAGPYGYT
V: TRBV30; J: TRBJ1-4; CDR3: AWSLQQGAQGKLF
V: TRBV7-9; J: TRBJ2-1; CDR3: ASSSEHSYNEQF
V: TRBV30; J: TRBJ1-2; CDR3: ASRDRHGYT
V: TRBV27; J: TRBJ2-7; CDR3: ASSPWTGIDEQY